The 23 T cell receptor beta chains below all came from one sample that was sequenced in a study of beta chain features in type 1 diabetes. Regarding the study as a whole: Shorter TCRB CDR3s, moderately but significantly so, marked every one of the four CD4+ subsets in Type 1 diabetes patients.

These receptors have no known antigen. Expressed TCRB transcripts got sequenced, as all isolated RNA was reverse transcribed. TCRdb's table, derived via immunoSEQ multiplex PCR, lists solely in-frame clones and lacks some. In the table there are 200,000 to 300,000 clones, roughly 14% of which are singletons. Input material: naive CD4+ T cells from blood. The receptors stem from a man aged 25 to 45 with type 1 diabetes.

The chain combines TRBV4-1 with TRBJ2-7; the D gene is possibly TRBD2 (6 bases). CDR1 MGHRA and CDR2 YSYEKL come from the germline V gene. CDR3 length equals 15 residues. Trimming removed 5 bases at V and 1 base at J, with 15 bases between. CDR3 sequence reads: CASSTLEGRSYEQYF. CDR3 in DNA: TGCGCCAGCAGCACCTTAGAGGGGAGGTCCTACGAGCAGTACTTC.

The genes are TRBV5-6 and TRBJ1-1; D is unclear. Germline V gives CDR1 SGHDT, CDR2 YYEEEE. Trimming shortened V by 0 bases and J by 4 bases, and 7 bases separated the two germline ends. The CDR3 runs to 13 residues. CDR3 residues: CASSLVAGTEAFF. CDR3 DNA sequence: TGTGCCAGCAGCTTGGTGGCGGGCACTGAAGCTTTCTTT. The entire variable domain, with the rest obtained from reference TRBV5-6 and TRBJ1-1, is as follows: DAGVTQSPTHLIKTRGQQVTLRCSPKSGHDTVSWYQQALGQGPQFIFQYYEEEERQRGNFPDRFSGHQFPNYSSELNVNALLLGDSALYLCASSLVAGTEAFFGQGTRLTVV.

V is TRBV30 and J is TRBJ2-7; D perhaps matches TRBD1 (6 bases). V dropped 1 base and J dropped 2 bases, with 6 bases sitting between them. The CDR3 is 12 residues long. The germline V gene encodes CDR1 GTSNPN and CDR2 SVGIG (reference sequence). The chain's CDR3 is CAWSGQAYEQYF. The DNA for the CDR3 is TGTGCCTGGAGTGGACAGGCCTACGAGCAGTACTTC.

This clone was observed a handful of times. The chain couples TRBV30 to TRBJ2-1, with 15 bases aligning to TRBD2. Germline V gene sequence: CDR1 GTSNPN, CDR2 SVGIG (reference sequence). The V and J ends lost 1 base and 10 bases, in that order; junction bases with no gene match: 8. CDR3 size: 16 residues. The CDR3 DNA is TGTGCCTGGAGTGCCCTTCAGGGACTAGCGGGAGGCGAGCAGTTCTTC. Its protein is CAWSALQGLAGGEQFF.

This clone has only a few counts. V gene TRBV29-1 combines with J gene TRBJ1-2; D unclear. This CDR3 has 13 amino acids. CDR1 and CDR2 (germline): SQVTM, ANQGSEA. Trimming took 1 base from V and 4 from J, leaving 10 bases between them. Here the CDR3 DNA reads TGCAGCGTTGAAGTTGTACAGCCCTATGGCTACACCTTC. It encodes CSVEVVQPYGYTF.

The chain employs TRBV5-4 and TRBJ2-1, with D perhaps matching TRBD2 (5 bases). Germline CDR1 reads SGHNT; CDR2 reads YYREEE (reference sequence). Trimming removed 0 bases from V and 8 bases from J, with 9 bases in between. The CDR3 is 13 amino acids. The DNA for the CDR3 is TGTGCCAGCAGCTTGGGGACTCAAGATGAGCAGTTCTTC. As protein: CASSLGTQDEQFF.

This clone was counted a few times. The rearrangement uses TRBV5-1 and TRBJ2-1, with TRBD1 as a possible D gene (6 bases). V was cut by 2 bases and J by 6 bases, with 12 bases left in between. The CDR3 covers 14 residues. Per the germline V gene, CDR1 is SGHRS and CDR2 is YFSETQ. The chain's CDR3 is CASSFGGSGNEQFF. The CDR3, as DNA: TGCGCCAGCAGCTTTGGGGGCAGTGGCAATGAGCAGTTCTTC.

Written as DNA, the CDR3 is TGTGCCAGCAGCCCACCCCAGGACAGGGGAATCTGTTACGAGCAGTACTTC. Protein product: CASSPPQDRGICYEQYF. The chain is built from TRBV11-3 and TRBJ2-7; 9 nucleotides match TRBD1. The ends lost 5 bases at V and 4 bases at J; junction bases unmatched: 15. The CDR3 sequence is 17 residues long. Germline CDR1 reads SGHNT; CDR2 reads YENEEA.

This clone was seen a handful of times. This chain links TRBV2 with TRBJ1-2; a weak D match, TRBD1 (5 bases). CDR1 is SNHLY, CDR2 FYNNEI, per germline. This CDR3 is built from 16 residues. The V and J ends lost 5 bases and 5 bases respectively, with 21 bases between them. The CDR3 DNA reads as TGTGCCAGCAGTCAAGGACGGGCCCAGGGAATATATGGCTACACCTTC. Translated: CASSQGRAQGIYGYTF.

CDR3 DNA: TGTGCCAGCACCGACGAGGCTGGGAGGAATGAAGCTTTCTTT. It translates to CASTDEAGRNEAFF. The V gene is TRBV6-1, the J gene TRBJ1-1; D is unresolved. Germline CDR1 MNHNS, CDR2 SASEGT. The CDR3 is 14 residues long. The V gene lost 7 bases and the J gene lost 7 bases, with 19 bases spanning the gap.

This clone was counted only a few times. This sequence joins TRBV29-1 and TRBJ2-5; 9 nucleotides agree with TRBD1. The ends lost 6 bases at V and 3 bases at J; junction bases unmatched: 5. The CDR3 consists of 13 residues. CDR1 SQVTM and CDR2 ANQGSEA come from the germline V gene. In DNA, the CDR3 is TGCAGCGTCGAACAGGGGGCGGAAGAGACCCAGTACTTC. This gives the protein CSVEQGAEETQYF.

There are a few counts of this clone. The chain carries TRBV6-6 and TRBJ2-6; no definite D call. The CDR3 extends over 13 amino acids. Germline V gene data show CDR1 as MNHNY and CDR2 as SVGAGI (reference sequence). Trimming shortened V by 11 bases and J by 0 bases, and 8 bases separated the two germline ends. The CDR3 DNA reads TGTGCCGGCCAAAACTCTGGGGCCAACGTCCTGACTTTC. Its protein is CAGQNSGANVLTF.

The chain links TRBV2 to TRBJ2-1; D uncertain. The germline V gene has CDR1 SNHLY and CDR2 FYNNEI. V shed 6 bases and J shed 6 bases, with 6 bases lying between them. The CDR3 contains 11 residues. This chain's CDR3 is CASSLRNEQFF. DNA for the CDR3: TGTGCCAGCAGCCTTCGCAATGAGCAGTTCTTC. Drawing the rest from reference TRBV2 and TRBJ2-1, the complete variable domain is EPEVTQTPSHQVTQMGQEVILRCVPISNHLYFYWYRQILGQKVEFLVSFYNNEISEKSEIFDDQFSVERPDGSNFTLKIRSTKLEDSAMYFCASSLRNEQFFGPGTRLTVL.

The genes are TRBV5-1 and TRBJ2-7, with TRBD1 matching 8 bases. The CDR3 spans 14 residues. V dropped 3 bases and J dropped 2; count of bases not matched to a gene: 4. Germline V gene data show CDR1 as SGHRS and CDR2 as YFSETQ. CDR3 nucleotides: TGCGCCAGCAGCTGGACGGGACAGGCCTACGAGCAGTACTTC. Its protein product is CASSWTGQAYEQYF.

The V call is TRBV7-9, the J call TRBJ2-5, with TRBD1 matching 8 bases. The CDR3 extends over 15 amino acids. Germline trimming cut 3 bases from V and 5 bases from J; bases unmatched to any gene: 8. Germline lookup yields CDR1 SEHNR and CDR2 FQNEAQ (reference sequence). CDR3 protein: CASSFGQGGVETQYF. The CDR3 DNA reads TGTGCCAGCAGCTTCGGACAGGGAGGAGTTGAGACCCAGTACTTC.

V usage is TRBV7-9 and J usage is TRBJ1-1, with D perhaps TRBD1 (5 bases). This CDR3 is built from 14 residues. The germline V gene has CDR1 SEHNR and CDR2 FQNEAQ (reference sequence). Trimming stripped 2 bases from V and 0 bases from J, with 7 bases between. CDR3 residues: CASSLTGMNTEAFF. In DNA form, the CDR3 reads TGTGCCAGCAGCTTAACAGGCATGAACACTGAAGCTTTCTTT.

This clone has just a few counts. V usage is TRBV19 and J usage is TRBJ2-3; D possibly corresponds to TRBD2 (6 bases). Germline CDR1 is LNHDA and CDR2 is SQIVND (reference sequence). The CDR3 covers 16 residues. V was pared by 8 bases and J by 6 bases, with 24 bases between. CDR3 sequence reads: CASARGSGVVMDTQYF. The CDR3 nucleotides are TGTGCCAGTGCCCGAGGTAGCGGTGTTGTGATGGATACGCAGTATTTT.

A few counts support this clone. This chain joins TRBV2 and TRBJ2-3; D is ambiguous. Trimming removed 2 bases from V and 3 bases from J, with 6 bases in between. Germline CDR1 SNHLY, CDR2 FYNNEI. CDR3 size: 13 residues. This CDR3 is CASSEYQTDTQYF. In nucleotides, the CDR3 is TGTGCCAGCAGTGAATACCAGACAGATACGCAGTATTTT. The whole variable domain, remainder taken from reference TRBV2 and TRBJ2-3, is EPEVTQTPSHQVTQMGQEVILRCVPISNHLYFYWYRQILGQKVEFLVSFYNNEISEKSEIFDDQFSVERPDGSNFTLKIRSTKLEDSAMYFCASSEYQTDTQYFGPGTRLTVL.

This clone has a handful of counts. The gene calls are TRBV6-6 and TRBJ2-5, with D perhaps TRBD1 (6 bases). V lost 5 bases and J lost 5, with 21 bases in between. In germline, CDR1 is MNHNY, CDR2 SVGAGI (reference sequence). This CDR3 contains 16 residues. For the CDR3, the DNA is TGTGCCAGCAGTACCTCCGGGCAGCAGGGGATGGAGACCCAGTACTTC. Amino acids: CASSTSGQQGMETQYF.

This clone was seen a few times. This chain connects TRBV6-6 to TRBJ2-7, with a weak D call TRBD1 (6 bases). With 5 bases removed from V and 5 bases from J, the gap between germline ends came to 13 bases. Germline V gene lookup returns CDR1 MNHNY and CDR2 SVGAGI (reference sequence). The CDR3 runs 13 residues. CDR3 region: CASSPTYRDEQYF. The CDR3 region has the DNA TGTGCCAGCAGTCCGACTTACAGGGACGAGCAGTACTTC.

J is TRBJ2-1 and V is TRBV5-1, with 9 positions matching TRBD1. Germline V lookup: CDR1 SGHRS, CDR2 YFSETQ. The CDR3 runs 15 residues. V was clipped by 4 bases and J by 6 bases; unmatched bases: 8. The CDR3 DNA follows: TGCGCCAGCAGCATAGGGGACAGGGAGGTCAATGAGCAGTTCTTC. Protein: CASSIGDREVNEQFF.

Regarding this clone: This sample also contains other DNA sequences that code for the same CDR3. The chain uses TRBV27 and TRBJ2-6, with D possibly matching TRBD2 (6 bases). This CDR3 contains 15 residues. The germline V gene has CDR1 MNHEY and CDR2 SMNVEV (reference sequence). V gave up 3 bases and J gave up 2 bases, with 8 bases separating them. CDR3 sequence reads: CASSLEGAGANVLTF. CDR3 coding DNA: TGTGCCAGCAGTTTGGAGGGAGCTGGGGCCAACGTCCTGACTTTC.

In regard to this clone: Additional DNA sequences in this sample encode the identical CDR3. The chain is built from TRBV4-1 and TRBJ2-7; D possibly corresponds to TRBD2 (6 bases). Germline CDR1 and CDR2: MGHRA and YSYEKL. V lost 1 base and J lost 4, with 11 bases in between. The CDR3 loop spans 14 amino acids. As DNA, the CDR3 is TGCGCCAGCAGCCAAGTAGGAGGGTCATACGAGCAGTACTTC. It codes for CASSQVGGSYEQYF.